Below are 21 T cell receptor beta chains sequenced from a single sample in a study of T cells in Graves' hyperthyroidism and ophthalmopathy. Amplification of TCR beta CDR3 regions was performed using RNA transcripts as template. Primed by the HTBI set, a first-round RT-PCR was run on the TCR CDR3. TCRdb re-derived calls from the multiplex PCR reads in MiXCR, one entry per CDR3 protein. The sample records 300,000 to 350,000 distinct CDR3 sequences, roughly 23% being singletons. Sample: blood. Receptor source: a woman in her fifties or sixties with Graves' hyperthyroidism.

Ten or more counts support this clonotype. The rearrangement joins TRBV18 to TRBJ1-5, with a weak D call TRBD1 (6 bases). Trimming pared 0 bases from V and 6 bases from J, leaving 18 bases between. CDR3 length: 17 residues. CDR1 and CDR2 (germline): KGHSH, LQKENI. In DNA form, the CDR3 reads TGTGCCAGCTCACCACCGGGGGACGACTGGGGGGCTCAGCCCCAGCATTTT. It encodes CASSPPGDDWGAQPQHF.

The rearrangement uses TRBV6-1 and TRBJ2-1, with 9 bases lining up with TRBD1. CDR3 length: 14 amino acids. V lost 8 bases and J lost 3; bases outside the gene matches: 5. Germline V gene sequence: CDR1 MNHNS, CDR2 SASEGT. The CDR3 DNA reads as TGTGCCAGCCGTTCGACAGGGGGCTACAATGAGCAGTTCTTC. Translating it yields CASRSTGGYNEQFF.

In this sample, this clonotype turned up a few times. The gene calls are TRBV6-4 and TRBJ2-3; D could derive from TRBD1 or TRBD2 (6 bases each). Trimming removed 4 bases from V and 2 bases from J, with 13 bases in between. The CDR3 covers 15 residues. Germline values: CDR1 MRHNA, CDR2 SNTAGT. CDR3 DNA sequence: TGTGCCAGCAGTGCAAGGGGGGAGGCCACAGATACGCAGTATTTT. Protein product: CASSARGEATDTQYF.

There are a few counts of this clonotype. The chain couples TRBV28 to TRBJ1-4; the D gene is possibly TRBD1 (5 bases). Germline CDR1 reads MDHEN; CDR2 reads SYDVKM. Between the trimmed V and J ends, which lost 2 bases and 8 bases, there was a span of 18 bases. The CDR3 is 16 amino acids. As DNA, the CDR3 is TGTGCCAGCAGTTTACCGATACAGGTGGCGCGCGAAAAACTGTTTTTT. As protein: CASSLPIQVAREKLFF.

V usage is TRBV4-1 and J usage is TRBJ2-5; 7 bases line up with TRBD1. Unmatched junction bases numbered 4, after V lost 3 bases and J lost 3 bases. Germline V gene sequence: CDR1 MGHRA, CDR2 YSYEKL. The CDR3 runs to 14 residues. The CDR3 region is CASSHQGVEETQYF. The CDR3 nucleotides are TGCGCCAGCAGCCACCAGGGGGTGGAAGAGACCCAGTACTTC.

This sequence joins TRBV7-9 and TRBJ1-1, with D perhaps matching TRBD1 (6 bases). Germline CDR1 is SEHNR and CDR2 is FQNEAQ (reference sequence). Trimming left V 5 bases short and J 5 bases short, with 15 bases between. CDR3 length equals 14 residues. The CDR3 loop is CASSPRAGATEAFF. The DNA for the CDR3 is TGTGCCAGCAGCCCAAGGGCGGGGGCGACTGAAGCTTTCTTT.

The chain recombines TRBV11-2 with TRBJ2-2; 9 bases line up with TRBD2. CDR1 and CDR2 (germline): SGHAT, FQNNGV. J was trimmed by 0 bases and V by 3 bases; bases with no gene match: 8. There are 18 residues in the CDR3. The CDR3, as DNA: TGTGCCAGCAGCTTCGGTTGGGCGGGGGGGTCGAACACCGGGGAGCTGTTTTTT. Amino acid sequence: CASSFGWAGGSNTGELFF.

The gene calls are TRBV6-1 and TRBJ2-7; maybe TRBD1 (6 bases). Germline CDR1 is MNHNS and CDR2 is SASEGT. The CDR3 has 18 amino acids. V lost 5 bases and J lost 7, with 30 bases in between. The CDR3 reads CASSSADATGPTSGEQYF. In nucleotides, the CDR3 is TGTGCCAGCAGTTCTGCTGATGCGACAGGTCCTACCTCGGGGGAGCAGTACTTC.

This clonotype was seen only a few times. The V call is TRBV19, the J call TRBJ2-2; TRBD2 agrees at 10 bases. The CDR3 is made up of 15 amino acids. Losses at the gene ends were 2 bases for V and 6 bases for J; bases not matched to a gene: 3. From germline, CDR1 is LNHDA and CDR2 SQIVND (reference sequence). CDR3 sequence (DNA): TGTGCCAGTAGTATAAGGAGCGGGGGGGCCGGGGAGCTGTTTTTT. Residues: CASSIRSGGAGELFF.

The chain combines TRBV7-9 with TRBJ2-2, with TRBD2 identical over 10 bases. V was pared by 2 bases and J by 6 bases, with 6 bases of the junction left unmatched. CDR1 is SEHNR, CDR2 FQNEAQ, per germline (reference sequence). The CDR3 has 16 amino acids. This CDR3 reads CASSLFLAGVPGELFF. CDR3 nucleotide sequence: TGTGCCAGCAGCTTATTTCTAGCGGGAGTGCCCGGGGAGCTGTTTTTT.

This clonotype was recorded a few times. One base away lies a much larger clone, so this may be a sequencing read error. This chain connects TRBV28 to TRBJ1-2, with 7 nucleotides matching TRBD1. V was pared by 6 bases and J by 3 bases, with 4 bases of the junction left unmatched. The CDR3 consists of 13 residues. Germline V gene lookup returns CDR1 MDHEN and CDR2 SYDVKM. The CDR3 bases are TGTGCCAGCAGCGCGGGACAGTACTATGGCTACACCTTC. Translated: CASSAGQYYGYTF.

This rearrangement joins TRBV6-4 to TRBJ2-3; 8 bases line up with TRBD2. The CDR3 is 12 amino acids. CDR1 is MRHNA, CDR2 SNTAGT, per germline. Trimming removed 6 bases from V and 11 bases from J; junction bases left unmatched: 7. CDR3 DNA sequence: TGTGCCAGCAGGCAGACTAGCGCGGAGCAGTATTTT. Translated: CASRQTSAEQYF.

The chain joins TRBV10-2 to TRBJ1-2, with no clear D. V lost 0 bases and J 9 bases, leaving 11 bases between the germline ends. CDR1 and CDR2 from the germline V gene are WSHSY and SAAADI. There are 13 residues in the CDR3. The CDR3 nucleotides are TGCGCCAGCAGTGAGTCTGGGGTGCTAAGCTACACCTTC. Translating gives CASSESGVLSYTF.

This clonotype was counted a few times. One junction end disagrees with the germline gene, perhaps due to a read error. This chain connects TRBV20-1 to TRBJ2-1; 14 bases line up with TRBD2. Germline V gene data show CDR1 as DFQATT and CDR2 as SNEGSKA (reference sequence). The CDR3 consists of 15 residues. The CDR3 DNA reads as TGCAGTGCTAGCCGACTAGCGGGGGGGAGTAATGAGCAGCTCTTC. Amino acids: CSASRLAGGSNEQLF.

V is TRBV5-5 and J is TRBJ2-5; the match to TRBD2 covers 10 bases. V was clipped by 2 bases and J by 3 bases; unmatched bases: 4. The CDR3 sequence is 15 residues long. The germline V gene has CDR1 SGHKS and CDR2 YYEKEE (reference sequence). CDR3 nucleotides: TGTGCCAGCAGCTTTAGAACTAGCGGGAAAGAGACCCAGTACTTC. It encodes CASSFRTSGKETQYF.

The J gene is TRBJ2-2, the V gene TRBV3-1, with D hard to call. V was shortened by 0 bases and J by 0 bases, with 8 bases between the two germline ends. Germline V CDR1 and CDR2: LGHDT, YNNKEL (reference sequence). CDR3 length: 16 residues. The CDR3 sequence: CASSQERRPNTGELFF. CDR3 coding DNA: TGTGCCAGCAGCCAAGAGCGACGGCCGAACACCGGGGAGCTGTTTTTT.

This clonotype has ten or more counts. The chain has TRBV2 and TRBJ1-2, with 7 bases identical to TRBD1. CDR1 is SNHLY, CDR2 FYNNEI, per germline. The CDR3 extends over 15 amino acids. V was clipped by 8 bases and J by 8 bases; unmatched bases: 17. The CDR3 reads CASGGGSWTGGGYTF. In nucleotides, the CDR3 is TGTGCCAGCGGAGGGGGGTCGTGGACAGGAGGCGGCTACACCTTC.

This clonotype was counted ten times or more. The V call is TRBV5-1, the J call TRBJ2-1; 10 bases match TRBD2. The length of the CDR3 is 15 residues. Unmatched junction bases numbered 8, after V lost 5 bases and J lost 6 bases. Germline V gives CDR1 SGHRS, CDR2 YFSETQ. The chain's CDR3 is CASSSSGRAINEQFF. In DNA form, the CDR3 reads TGCGCCAGCAGTTCAAGCGGGAGGGCCATCAATGAGCAGTTCTTC.

The sample holds a few counts of this clonotype. This chain joins TRBV12-3 or TRBV12-4 and TRBJ1-2, with TRBD1 as a possible D gene (5 bases). The CDR3 covers 13 residues. Trimming removed 6 bases from V and 4 bases from J, with 12 bases in between. The CDR3 protein is CASRSQGSYGYTF. The CDR3 bases are TGTGCCAGCAGGTCCCAGGGTAGCTATGGCTACACCTTC.

This clonotype was picked up many times. V and J are TRBV28 and TRBJ2-1; 9 bases align to TRBD2. V trimming: 6 bases; J trimming: 3 bases; junction bases outside the gene matches: 6. Germline-derived CDR1 and CDR2 are MDHEN and SYDVKM. The CDR3 is 15 amino acids. The DNA of the CDR3 is TGTGCCAGCAGACAACCGACTAGCGGCTACAATGAGCAGTTCTTC. This encodes CASRQPTSGYNEQFF.

This rearrangement joins TRBV6-5 to TRBJ2-7; weak D call: TRBD1 (5 bases). The CDR3 sequence is 14 residues long. Germline V gene sequence: CDR1 MNHEY, CDR2 SVGAGI. Trimming took 0 bases from V and 2 from J, leaving 8 bases between them. Here the CDR3 DNA reads TGTGCCAGCAGTTACTCTGGGGCAGCCTACGAGCAGTACTTC. Translating it yields CASSYSGAAYEQYF.